This T cell receptor (beta chain) was identified during a study of human T cells and chemical hapten exposure. Described time point: pre-sensitization, week 0. Treatment here: therapeutic diphenylcyclopropenone sensitization with weekly scalp DPC. Suited to DPC and affected by alopecia, the donors ranged from 18 to 70 years old. This CDR3 has 16 amino acids. Germline V lookup: CDR1 MGHRA, CDR2 YSYEKL. V shed 3 bases, J shed 1 base, and the junction held 8 bases outside the gene matches. TCRdb re-analysed the RACE reads in MiXCR, keeping a single row per CDR3 protein. The data contain 120,000 or so distinct CDR3 sequences, roughly 13% of them singletons.

This specimen consisted of whole blood, obtained in connection with sensitization to the hapten diphenylcyclopropenone (DPC). The TCR was taken from a woman between 18 and 29 years old with alopecia areata. Some clones in this sample may be carry-over from other donors' samples. The chain carries TRBV4-1 and TRBJ2-5; 7 bases match TRBD2. The CDR3 sequence: CASSQTGTGGQETQYF. CDR3 in DNA: TGCGCCAGCAGCCAGACCGGGACGGGGGGCCAAGAGACCCAGTACTTC.